Presented here are 31 T cell receptor beta chains from one specimen sequenced in a study of OX40 agonist ivuxolimab in advanced cancers. The table came from immunoSEQ multiplex PCR; TCRdb's copy has only in-frame clones and leaves some out. Here the sample spans 55,000 to 85,000 clones, approximately 91% being singletons. The input for sequencing was CD4+ or CD8+ T cells sorted from blood, taken in a trial of the OX40 agonist ivuxolimab. These receptors all come from an adult with an advanced solid tumor such as melanoma, head and neck, liver or kidney cancer.

V is TRBV28 and J is TRBJ2-5; 9 bases are a match to TRBD1. The germline V gene has CDR1 MDHEN and CDR2 SYDVKM. The CDR3 loop spans 12 amino acids. V dropped 7 bases and J dropped 7; count of bases not matched to a gene: 4. The CDR3 coding sequence is TGTGCCAGCAAGGCGGGACAGGGGACCCAGTACTTC. As protein: CASKAGQGTQYF.

The chain carries TRBV2 and TRBJ1-6; 9 nucleotides align to TRBD1. Trimming cost V 2 bases and J 5 bases; bases outside gene matches: 4. The CDR3 covers 16 residues. Germline assignment: CDR1 SNHLY and CDR2 FYNNEI. CDR3 protein: CASSETGGSNNSPLHF. The CDR3 nucleotides are TGTGCCAGCAGTGAAACAGGGGGCTCTAATAATTCACCCCTCCACTTT.

This chain joins TRBV30 and TRBJ2-3, with D uncertain. V lost 3 bases and J 4 bases, leaving 8 bases between the germline ends. The V gene's germline CDR1 is GTSNPN and CDR2 SVGIG (reference sequence). CDR3 size: 12 residues. The CDR3 is CAWRQVSDTQYF. The CDR3 nucleotides read TGTGCCTGGAGGCAGGTCTCAGATACGCAGTATTTT.

This chain uses TRBV9 with TRBJ2-7; the D call may be TRBD1 or TRBD2 (6 bases each). The CDR3 has 15 residues. V was clipped by 0 bases and J by 5 bases, with 15 bases between them. The germline V gene encodes CDR1 SGDLS and CDR2 YYNGEE. The CDR3 coding sequence is TGTGCCAGCAGCGTAGGGACAGCGGGTAACCACGAGCAGTACTTC. Translation: CASSVGTAGNHEQYF. The full variable domain, in which reference TRBV9 and TRBJ2-7 provide the parts outside the CDR3, is DSGVTQTPKHLITATGQRVTLRCSPRSGDLSVYWYQQSLDQGLQFLIQYYNGEERAKGNILERFSAQQFPDLHSELNLSSLELGDSALYFCASSVGTAGNHEQYFGPGTRLTVT.

The gene calls are TRBV5-4 and TRBJ1-6, with D possibly matching TRBD1 (5 bases). Trimming cost V 4 bases and J 7 bases, with 15 bases left between them. Germline V lookup: CDR1 SGHNT, CDR2 YYREEE (reference sequence). The CDR3 covers 15 residues. The DNA for the CDR3 is TGTGCCAGCAGCCAAATGGGGACTGGAAATTCACCCCTCCACTTT. Its translation is CASSQMGTGNSPLHF.

This chain links TRBV27 with TRBJ2-6, with D hard to call. With 8 bases removed from V and 1 base from J, the gap between germline ends came to 6 bases. This CDR3 comprises 13 residues. CDR1 MNHEY and CDR2 SMNVEV come from the germline V gene (reference sequence). Written as DNA, the CDR3 is TGTGCCAGCGCCAGGTCTGGGGCCAACGTCCTGACTTTC. Protein: CASARSGANVLTF.

Only one count was recorded for this clone. In DNA, the CDR3 is TGCAGTGCTAGTGACGGTGCGGAGCAGTACTTC. Encoded protein: CSASDGAEQYF. V gene TRBV20-1 combines with J gene TRBJ2-7; D not resolved. V dropped 3 bases and J dropped 7 bases, with 10 bases sitting between them. The germline V gene encodes CDR1 DFQATT and CDR2 SNEGSKA (reference sequence). This CDR3 has 11 amino acids.

The V and J genes are TRBV19 and TRBJ2-7, with 8 positions matching TRBD2. This CDR3 comprises 14 residues. Germline V CDR1 and CDR2: LNHDA, SQIVND (reference sequence). V gave up 4 bases and J gave up 2 bases; unmatched junction bases: 4. This CDR3 is CASSSVAGTYEQYF. In DNA, the CDR3 is TGTGCCAGTAGTAGTGTAGCGGGAACCTACGAGCAGTACTTC.

V gene TRBV11-2 combines with J gene TRBJ1-1; 9 bases map to TRBD1. Germline V CDR1 and CDR2: SGHAT, FQNNGV. V lost 5 bases, J lost 2 bases, and 9 bases stayed unmatched. This CDR3 comprises 16 residues. The CDR3 DNA follows: TGTGCCAGCAGCAGGGGACAGGGCGTCGGTAACACTGAAGCTTTCTTT. Translation: CASSRGQGVGNTEAFF. The entire variable domain, with the rest obtained from reference TRBV11-2 and TRBJ1-1, is as follows: EAGVAQSPRYKIIEKRQSVAFWCNPISGHATLYWYQQILGQGPKLLIQFQNNGVVDDSQLPKDRFSAERLKGVDSTLKIQPAKLEDSAVYLCASSRGQGVGNTEAFFGQGTRLTVV.

This chain connects TRBV7-3 to TRBJ2-1; D possibly corresponds to TRBD2 (6 bases). The length of the CDR3 is 15 residues. CDR1 and CDR2 from the germline V gene are SGHTA and FQGTGA. Trimming took 4 bases from V and 0 from J, leaving 10 bases between them. Here the CDR3 reads CASSSLADSYNEQFF. DNA for the CDR3: TGTGCCAGCAGCTCTTTAGCGGACTCCTACAATGAGCAGTTCTTC.

This clone was seen a single time. The chain carries TRBV18 and TRBJ2-7, with 12 bases lining up with TRBD2. This CDR3 contains 16 residues. The junction had 5 bases not matched to a gene; V was cut back by 2 bases and J by 3 bases. From germline, CDR1 is KGHSH and CDR2 LQKENI. CDR3 loop: CASSPRLAGVVYEQYF. CDR3 in DNA: TGTGCCAGCTCACCAAGACTAGCGGGAGTAGTCTACGAGCAGTACTTC. Drawing the rest from reference TRBV18 and TRBJ2-7, the complete variable domain is NAGVMQNPRHLVRRRGQEARLRCSPMKGHSHVYWYRQLPEEGLKFMVYLQKENIIDESGMPKERFSAEFPKEGPSILRIQQVVRGDSAAYFCASSPRLAGVVYEQYFGPGTRLTVT.

Here the CDR3 DNA reads TGTGCCAGCAGCTTACGTTGGGGTTCACCCCTCCACTTT. It specifies CASSLRWGSPLHF. This rearrangement joins TRBV7-2 to TRBJ1-6; unclear D gene. V gave up 2 bases and J gave up 9 bases, with 8 bases separating them. Germline V gives CDR1 SGHTA, CDR2 FQGNSA. This CDR3 is 13 amino acids long.

The rearrangement links TRBV7-2 to TRBJ1-2; 7 bases agree with TRBD1. The length of the CDR3 is 13 residues. V was pared by 5 bases and J by 4 bases, with 4 bases of the junction left unmatched. Germline V gives CDR1 SGHTA, CDR2 FQGNSA. CDR3 in DNA: TGTGCCAGCAGCCCAGACAGGGCCTATGGCTACACCTTC. Its protein product is CASSPDRAYGYTF.

The CDR3 protein is CSVKGTSGRTGELFF. The CDR3 region has the DNA TGCAGCGTTAAAGGGACTAGCGGGAGAACCGGGGAGCTGTTTTTT. The chain joins TRBV29-1 to TRBJ2-2; 14 positions agree with TRBD2. The ends lost 5 bases at V and 5 bases at J; junction bases unmatched: 4. The CDR3 consists of 15 residues. The germline gives CDR1 SQVTM, CDR2 ANQGSEA.

This sequence joins TRBV11-2 and TRBJ2-2; 12 nucleotides match TRBD2. This CDR3 has 16 residues. After removal of 2 bases from V and 5 bases from J, the junction contained 3 bases not matched to a gene. Germline assignment: CDR1 SGHAT and CDR2 FQNNGV. The CDR3 is CASSLLAGGRTGELFF. For the CDR3, the DNA is TGTGCCAGCAGCTTACTAGCGGGAGGGCGGACCGGGGAGCTGTTTTTT. Complete variable domain (other parts from reference TRBV11-2 and TRBJ2-2): EAGVAQSPRYKIIEKRQSVAFWCNPISGHATLYWYQQILGQGPKLLIQFQNNGVVDDSQLPKDRFSAERLKGVDSTLKIQPAKLEDSAVYLCASSLLAGGRTGELFFGEGSRLTVL.

This chain joins TRBV28 and TRBJ2-1; a possible D gene is TRBD2 (6 bases). The germline V gene has CDR1 MDHEN and CDR2 SYDVKM. There are 16 residues in the CDR3. Between the trimmed V and J ends, which lost 6 bases and 0 bases, there was a span of 15 bases. Here the CDR3 reads CASSHLSGISYNEQFF. The CDR3, as DNA: TGTGCCAGCAGCCACCTTAGCGGAATCTCCTACAATGAGCAGTTCTTC.

The count of this clone is one. V gene TRBV9 combines with J gene TRBJ2-7, with a weak D call TRBD1 (6 bases). CDR1 is SGDLS and CDR2 is YYNGEE in the germline V gene. V lost 4 bases, J lost 5 bases, and 22 bases lay in between. This CDR3 is 16 amino acids long. The CDR3 coding sequence is TGTGCCAGCAGCCCACAACAGGGCATTTCTTTCCACGAGCAGTACTTC. Translated: CASSPQQGISFHEQYF.

This clone was observed once. This chain uses TRBV19 with TRBJ1-3; 8 bases fit TRBD1. The CDR3 runs to 14 residues. The ends lost 3 bases at V and 6 bases at J; junction bases unmatched: 4. CDR1 and CDR2 from the germline V gene are LNHDA and SQIVND (reference sequence). For the CDR3, the DNA is TGTGCCAGTAGTATGGGCCAGGGGGCAAACACCATATATTTT. Translated, it gives CASSMGQGANTIYF.

The V gene is TRBV7-8, the J gene TRBJ1-5; D gene ambiguous. CDR1 is SGHVS and CDR2 is FQNEAQ in the germline V gene. The CDR3 runs to 15 residues. Deletions cut 4 bases from V and 0 bases from J, with 10 bases between. CDR3 loop: CASSSLPDSNQPQHF. In nucleotides, the CDR3 is TGTGCCAGCAGCTCCCTCCCGGATAGCAATCAGCCCCAGCATTTT.

With respect to this clone: Other DNA variants within this sample encode the same CDR3. This chain links TRBV2 with TRBJ1-1; D call uncertain. The CDR3 runs 13 residues. CDR1 and CDR2 from the germline V gene are SNHLY and FYNNEI. Deletions cut 6 bases from V and 1 base from J, with 9 bases between. CDR3 in DNA: TGTGCCAGCAGAACGGGTAGGAACACTGAAGCTTTCTTT. Its translation: CASRTGRNTEAFF.

This rearrangement joins TRBV5-1 to TRBJ2-5, with D perhaps matching TRBD2 (6 bases). The CDR3 is made up of 14 amino acids. CDR1 SGHRS and CDR2 YFSETQ come from the germline V gene. The ends were cut back, 5 bases at V and 4 bases at J, with 15 bases in the middle. CDR3 DNA sequence: TGCGCCAGCAGGGAGATGGGAGGTGGAGAGACCCAGTACTTC. Translating it yields CASREMGGGETQYF.

V gene TRBV19 combines with J gene TRBJ1-1, with no clear D. This CDR3 is built from 14 residues. Per the germline V gene, CDR1 is LNHDA and CDR2 is SQIVND (reference sequence). V was shortened by 7 bases and J by 1 base, with 13 bases between the two germline ends. CDR3 nucleotides: TGTGCCAGTATTCCACGGCGGTGGAACACTGAAGCTTTCTTT. Translation gives CASIPRRWNTEAFF.

This clone was counted between two and nine times. This sequence joins TRBV5-1 and TRBJ1-4, with D hard to call. CDR1 is SGHRS, CDR2 YFSETQ, per germline. The CDR3 totals 16 residues. The V end lost 7 bases, the J end lost 7 bases, and 23 bases lay between the germline ends. CDR3 in DNA: TGCGCCAGCTGCATTAACCCTCCTCCAACAAGTGAAAAACTGTTTTTT. This translates into CASCINPPPTSEKLFF.

V usage is TRBV12-5 and J usage is TRBJ2-1; D unclear. Germline V lookup: CDR1 LGHNT, CDR2 FRNRAP. Deletions cut 0 bases from V and 0 bases from J, with 9 bases between. The CDR3 is 16 residues long. CDR3 sequence: CASGLVRRGSYNEQFF. DNA for the CDR3: TGTGCTAGTGGTTTGGTACGTCGCGGCTCCTACAATGAGCAGTTCTTC.

The rearrangement links TRBV10-3 to TRBJ2-1; 9 nucleotides agree with TRBD2. Germline V gene lookup returns CDR1 ENHRY and CDR2 SYGVKD. J was trimmed by 9 bases and V by 2 bases; bases with no gene match: 5. The CDR3 sequence is 14 residues long. In nucleotides, the CDR3 is TGTGCCATCAGTGAGGGCGGGAGGGCCTCTGAGCAGTTCTTC. It encodes CAISEGGRASEQFF.

The V gene is TRBV5-1, the J gene TRBJ2-7, with D possibly TRBD1 on 5 matching bases. CDR3 length equals 13 residues. Trimming took 0 bases from V and 3 from J, leaving 7 bases between them. Germline CDR1 is SGHRS and CDR2 is YFSETQ. DNA for the CDR3: TGCGCCAGCAGCTTGGCAACAGGCTACGAGCAGTACTTC. Its protein is CASSLATGYEQYF. The entire variable domain, with the rest obtained from reference TRBV5-1 and TRBJ2-7, is as follows: KAGVTQTPRYLIKTRGQQVTLSCSPISGHRSVSWYQQTPGQGLQFLFEYFSETQRNKGNFPGRFSGRQFSNSRSEMNVSTLELGDSALYLCASSLATGYEQYFGPGTRLTVT.

The V gene is TRBV5-1, the J gene TRBJ1-2, with D perhaps matching TRBD1 (5 bases). This CDR3 has 13 residues. Germline V gene sequence: CDR1 SGHRS, CDR2 YFSETQ. Trimming stripped 4 bases from V and 8 bases from J, with 15 bases between. Here the CDR3 reads CASSRAGIDGYTF. Written as DNA, the CDR3 is TGCGCCAGCAGCCGGGCAGGGATCGACGGCTACACCTTC.

The chain couples TRBV19 to TRBJ1-2; D not resolved. The length of the CDR3 is 13 residues. Germline V gene lookup returns CDR1 LNHDA and CDR2 SQIVND (reference sequence). Trimming shortened V by 3 bases and J by 4 bases, and 9 bases separated the two germline ends. CDR3 in amino acids: CASSMSQIYGYTF. The CDR3 nucleotides are TGTGCCAGTAGTATGAGTCAGATCTATGGCTACACCTTC.

Only a few counts were recorded for this clone. CDR3 in DNA: TGTGCCAGCAGTTTAAACCGGAGGGGGAACACCGGGGAGCTGTTTTTT. As protein: CASSLNRRGNTGELFF. The chain is built from TRBV28 and TRBJ2-2; tentative D call: TRBD2 (6 bases). The CDR3 runs 16 residues. Per germline, CDR1 MDHEN and CDR2 SYDVKM. With 2 bases removed from V and 1 base from J, the gap between germline ends came to 11 bases.

The CDR3 DNA sequence: TGTGCCAGCAGCTTACTTCTTACAGGGGGGGACTCTGGGGCCAACGTCCTGACTTTC. Translation: CASSLLLTGGDSGANVLTF. This chain connects TRBV7-9 to TRBJ2-6; TRBD1 is a possible D gene (8 bases). Trimming took 2 bases from V and 0 from J, leaving 17 bases between them. Germline V lookup: CDR1 SEHNR, CDR2 FQNEAQ (reference sequence). The CDR3 runs 19 residues. The entire variable domain, with the rest obtained from reference TRBV7-9 and TRBJ2-6, is as follows: DTGVSQNPRHKITKRGQNVTFRCDPISEHNRLYWYRQTLGQGPEFLTYFQNEAQLEKSRLLSDRFSAERPKGSFSTLEIQRTEQGDSAMYLCASSLLLTGGDSGANVLTFGAGSRLTVL.

A single count supports this clone. This chain joins TRBV15 and TRBJ1-1; D gene uncertain. The germline V and J ends were trimmed by 0 bases and 5 bases, with 7 bases remaining between them. This CDR3 has 13 amino acids. Germline V gene lookup returns CDR1 LNHNV and CDR2 YYDKDF (reference sequence). The DNA for the CDR3 is TGTGCCACCAGCAGAGATCAGAATACTGAAGCTTTCTTT. Protein sequence: CATSRDQNTEAFF.